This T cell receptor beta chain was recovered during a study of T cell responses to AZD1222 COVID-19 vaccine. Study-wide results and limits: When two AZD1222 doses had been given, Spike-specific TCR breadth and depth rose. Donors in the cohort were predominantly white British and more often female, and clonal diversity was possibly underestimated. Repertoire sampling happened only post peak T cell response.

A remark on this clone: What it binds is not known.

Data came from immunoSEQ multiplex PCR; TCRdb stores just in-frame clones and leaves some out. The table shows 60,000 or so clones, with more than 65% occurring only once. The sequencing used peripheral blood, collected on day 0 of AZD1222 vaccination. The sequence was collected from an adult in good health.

CDR3 amino acids: CASSEGPGSQYEQYV. CDR3 DNA: TGTGCCAGCAGTGAGGGGCCGGGAAGTCAATACGAGCAGTACGTC. The chain has TRBV6-1 and TRBJ2-7, with D perhaps assigned TRBD1 or TRBD2 (5 bases each). Per the germline V gene, CDR1 is MNHNS and CDR2 is SASEGT. Trimming cost V 3 bases and J 4 bases, with 16 bases left between them. The CDR3 extends over 15 amino acids.